The sequence of this T cell receptor beta chain was determined in a study of tumor and adjacent non-tumor tissue in lung cancer. Study-wide findings and caveats: Tumor TCR diversity, when higher, was linked to shorter survival.

As concerns this clonotype: Antigen specificity is unknown.

RNA was extracted from bulk tissue without any cell sorting. Distant lung tissue was collected more than 3 cm away from the tumor edge. Three rounds of nested PCR, following a modified ARM-PCR protocol, produced the TCRbeta library. TCRdb called the multiplex PCR reads again in MiXCR, with one record for every CDR3 protein. The sample holds 90,000 to 110,000 distinct CDR3 sequences, 60% to 80% seen once. V lost 3 bases and J lost 0, with 9 bases in between. CDR3 length: 15 amino acids. Germline V CDR1 and CDR2: SNHLY, FYNNEI. The TCR comes from a man aged 60 to 69 with non-small cell lung cancer. The chain recombines TRBV2 with TRBJ2-1; the D is unclear. The source material was distant non-tumor lung tissue. The DNA of the CDR3 is TGTGCCAGCAGTGATGACGAGTACTCCTACAATGAGCAGTTCTTC. Translated: CASSDDEYSYNEQFF.